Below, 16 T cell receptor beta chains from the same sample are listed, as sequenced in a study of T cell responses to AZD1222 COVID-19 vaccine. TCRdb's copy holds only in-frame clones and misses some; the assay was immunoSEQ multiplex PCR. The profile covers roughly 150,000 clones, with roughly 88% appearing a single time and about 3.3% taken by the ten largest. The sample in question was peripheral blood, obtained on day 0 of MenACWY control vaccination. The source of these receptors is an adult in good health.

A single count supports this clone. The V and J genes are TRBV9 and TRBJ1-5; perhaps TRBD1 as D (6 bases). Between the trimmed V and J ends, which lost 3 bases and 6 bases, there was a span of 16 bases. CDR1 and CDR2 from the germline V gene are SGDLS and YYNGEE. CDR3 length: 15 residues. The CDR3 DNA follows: TGTGCCAGCAGCGCCTACGGCGGGACATCTCAGCCCCAGCATTTT. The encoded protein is CASSAYGGTSQPQHF.

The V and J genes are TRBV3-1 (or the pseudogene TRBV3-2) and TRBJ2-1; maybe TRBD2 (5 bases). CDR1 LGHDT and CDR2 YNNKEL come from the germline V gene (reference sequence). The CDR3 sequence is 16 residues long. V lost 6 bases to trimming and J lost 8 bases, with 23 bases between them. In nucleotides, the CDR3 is TGTGCCAGCAGGGGTACGGAGGCAGGTGCCCTTGATGAGCAGTTCTTC. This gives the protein CASRGTEAGALDEQFF.

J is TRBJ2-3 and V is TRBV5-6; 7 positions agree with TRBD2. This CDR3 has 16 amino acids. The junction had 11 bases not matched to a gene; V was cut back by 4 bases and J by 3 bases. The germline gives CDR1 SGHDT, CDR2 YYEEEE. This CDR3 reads CASSRPPAGVTDTQYF. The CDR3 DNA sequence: TGTGCCAGCAGCCGTCCTCCCGCGGGAGTGACAGATACGCAGTATTTT.

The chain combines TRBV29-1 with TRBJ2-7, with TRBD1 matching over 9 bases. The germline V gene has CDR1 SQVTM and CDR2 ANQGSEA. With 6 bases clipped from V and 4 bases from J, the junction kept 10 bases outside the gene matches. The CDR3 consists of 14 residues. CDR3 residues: CSVSLRDRAYEQYF. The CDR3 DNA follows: TGCAGCGTCTCCCTCCGGGACAGGGCTTACGAGCAGTACTTC.

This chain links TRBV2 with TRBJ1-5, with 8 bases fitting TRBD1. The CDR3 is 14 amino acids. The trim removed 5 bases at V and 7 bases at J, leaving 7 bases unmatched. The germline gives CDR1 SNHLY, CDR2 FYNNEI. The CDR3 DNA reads TGTGCCAGCAGTTCGGACAGGGTAGGACAGCCCCAGCATTTT. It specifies CASSSDRVGQPQHF.

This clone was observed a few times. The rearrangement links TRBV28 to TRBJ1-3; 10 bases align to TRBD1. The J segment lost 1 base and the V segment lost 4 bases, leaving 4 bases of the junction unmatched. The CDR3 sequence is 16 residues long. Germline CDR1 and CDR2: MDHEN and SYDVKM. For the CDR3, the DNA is TGTGCCAGCAGTTCTCCGGGACAGGGGTCTGGAAACACCATATATTTT. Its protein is CASSSPGQGSGNTIYF.

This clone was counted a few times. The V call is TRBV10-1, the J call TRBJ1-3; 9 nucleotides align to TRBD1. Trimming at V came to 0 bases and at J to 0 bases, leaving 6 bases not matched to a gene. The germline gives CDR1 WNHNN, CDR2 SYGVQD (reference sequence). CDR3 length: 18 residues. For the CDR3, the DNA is TGCGCCAGCAGTGAGTCTAGGACAGGGGCGTACTCTGGAAACACCATATATTTT. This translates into CASSESRTGAYSGNTIYF.

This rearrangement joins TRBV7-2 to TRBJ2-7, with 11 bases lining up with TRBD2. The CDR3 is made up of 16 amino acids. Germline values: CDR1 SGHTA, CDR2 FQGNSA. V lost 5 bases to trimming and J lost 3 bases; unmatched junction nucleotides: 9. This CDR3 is CASSPGSGRASYEQYF. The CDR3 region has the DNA TGTGCCAGCAGCCCGGGTAGCGGGAGGGCTAGCTACGAGCAGTACTTC.

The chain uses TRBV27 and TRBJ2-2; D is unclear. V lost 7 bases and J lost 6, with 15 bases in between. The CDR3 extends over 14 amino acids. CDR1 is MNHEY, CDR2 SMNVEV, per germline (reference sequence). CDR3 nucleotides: TGTGCCAGCATTAAAAGTGGGAAGTCCGGGGAGCTGTTTTTT. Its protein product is CASIKSGKSGELFF.

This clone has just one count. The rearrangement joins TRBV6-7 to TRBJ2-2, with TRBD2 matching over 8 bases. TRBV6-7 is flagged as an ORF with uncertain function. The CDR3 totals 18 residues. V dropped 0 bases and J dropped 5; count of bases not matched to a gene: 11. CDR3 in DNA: TGTGCCAGCAGTTACTCTTACCCAAAGGCGGGGGGTACCGGGGAGCTGTTTTTT. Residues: CASSYSYPKAGGTGELFF.

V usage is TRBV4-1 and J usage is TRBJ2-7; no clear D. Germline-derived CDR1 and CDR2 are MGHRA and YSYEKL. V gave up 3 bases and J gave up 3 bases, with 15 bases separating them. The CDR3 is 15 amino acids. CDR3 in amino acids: CASSHDVSSHYEQYF. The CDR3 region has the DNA TGCGCCAGCAGCCATGACGTGTCGTCCCACTACGAGCAGTACTTC.

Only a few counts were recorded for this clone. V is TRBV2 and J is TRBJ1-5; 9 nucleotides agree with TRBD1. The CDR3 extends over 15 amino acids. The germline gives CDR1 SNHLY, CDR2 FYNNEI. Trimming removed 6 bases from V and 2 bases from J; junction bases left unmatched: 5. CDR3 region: CASRVQGAGNQPQHF. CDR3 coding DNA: TGTGCCAGCAGAGTACAGGGGGCTGGCAATCAGCCCCAGCATTTT.

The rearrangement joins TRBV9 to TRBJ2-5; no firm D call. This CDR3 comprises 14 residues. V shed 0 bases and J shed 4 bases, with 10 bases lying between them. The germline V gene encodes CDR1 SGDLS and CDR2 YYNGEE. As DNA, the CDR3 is TGTGCCAGCAGCGTAGGTGAAAGAGGAGAGACCCAGTACTTC. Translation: CASSVGERGETQYF.

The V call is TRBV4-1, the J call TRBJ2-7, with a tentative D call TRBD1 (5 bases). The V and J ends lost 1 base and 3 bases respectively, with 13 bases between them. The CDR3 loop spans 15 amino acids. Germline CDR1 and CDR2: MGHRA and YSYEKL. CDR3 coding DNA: TGCGCCAGCAGCCAAGGGGGCAGAAAGGACTACGAGCAGTACTTC. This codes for CASSQGGRKDYEQYF.

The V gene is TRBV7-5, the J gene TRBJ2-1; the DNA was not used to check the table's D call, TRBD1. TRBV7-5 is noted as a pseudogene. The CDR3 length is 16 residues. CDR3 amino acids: CARSPPTPRGGNEQFF. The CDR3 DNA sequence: TGTGCCAGAAGCCCCCCGACTCCGCGAGGGGGCAATGAGCAGTTCTTC.

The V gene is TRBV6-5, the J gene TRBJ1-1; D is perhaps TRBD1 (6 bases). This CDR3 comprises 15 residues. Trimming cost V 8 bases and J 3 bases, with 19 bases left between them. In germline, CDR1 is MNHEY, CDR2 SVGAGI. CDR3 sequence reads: CASRKRGRGDTEAFF. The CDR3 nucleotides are TGTGCCAGCCGAAAGAGGGGAAGGGGGGACACTGAAGCTTTCTTT.